This T cell receptor (beta chain) was retrieved from a study of cytomegalovirus exposure and HLA in healthy donors (dated 2017 in TCRdb). In the study overall: According to an earlier analysis of around 600 of the donors, roughly 180 million T cells yielded approximately 120 million unique TCR beta sequences and about 300 Gb of sequence data. Approximately 300 gigabases of sequencing data and tens of millions of unique TCR sequences were included in an early release covering several hundred HLA-typed donors. Of the roughly 390 genotyped donors, 65% to 90% fell in the genetic ancestry cluster associated with self-reported Caucasian donors. The study aimed to test whether signatures of past pathogen exposure could be identified by cataloging public T cell receptors. The study used immunosequencing to profile the T cell repertoires of approximately 690 subjects and linked those repertoires to cytomegalovirus serostatus. In addition to the first cohort of several hundred subjects, a separate validation cohort of about 120 different subjects was used. The study combined high-throughput TCR immunosequencing, statistical association of individual TCRs with disease status, and machine learning to predict cytomegalovirus infection status. A later analysis re-analyzed previously published TCR beta repertoires from 550 to 700 donors and added high-resolution HLA genotyping to study TCR occurrence patterns. The later analysis used no new phenotypic data to find candidate immune exposures, relying instead on TCR beta sequences and their occurrence across donors. An earlier analysis of 587 of the donors used high-throughput TCR beta sequencing to judge whether each TCR beta V gene segment behaved as functional or pseudogenic. Alongside the repertoire data, information on donor age, sex, ethnicity and CMV serostatus was compiled. In a later genetic analysis, genome-wide SNP genotypes for about three fifths of the roughly 670 donors were used, and that subset was treated as a discovery cohort. Every repertoire in the discovery cohort had been generated on one and the same sequencing platform. HLA typing included class I and class II loci at four-digit resolution. The number of donors typed differed by locus, with roughly 629-640 for A, B, C, DRB1 and DQB1, roughly 520 for DQA1, about 610 for DPA1, and about 450 for DPB1. Roughly five DR-DQ haplotypes were handled as single units for association and clustering because linkage in the cohort was strong. Among around 400 genotyped donors of the cohort, an average of roughly 240,000 unique TCR beta nucleotide sequences were sequenced per donor, roughly 20% of them non-productive.

The library was made by the immunoSEQ multiplex PCR assay. The multiplex PCR relied on a mix of 60 forward primers for TCR Vbeta segments and 13 reverse primers for TCR Jbeta segments. The CDR3 region of rearranged TCR beta genes was amplified from genomic DNA by a multiplex PCR assay. The Illumina HiSeq System was used to sequence the amplified TCR beta libraries as 87-base-pair reads. In the authors' own workflow: Across the roughly 640 repertoires, a later analysis counted some 80 million unique TCR beta chains, about 10 million of which were shared by at least two donors. A nearest-neighbor algorithm error-corrected the raw reads and collapsed the reads into unique sequences, merging closely related sequences to remove PCR and sequencing errors. To assign V, D and J gene segments, CDR3 sequences were aligned to IMGT reference sequences. For a sequence to be retained, a match of at least six nucleotides was required to both a V gene segment and a J gene segment. A rearrangement was called productive if the CDR3 had no stop codons and remained in frame with V and J, and every other rearrangement was called non-productive. CDR3 was defined according to IMGT convention as the region running from the second conserved V-encoded cysteine to the conserved J-encoded phenylalanine. The earlier analysis of 450 to 750 of the donors excluded any sequence lacking an unambiguous match to a single V gene segment. In an earlier analysis of approximately 590 of the donors, V segments were called functional above 56.7% productive rearrangements and were called segregating when the between-donor standard deviation exceeded 5%. A statistical classification framework was built to diagnose cytomegalovirus status from the catalog of TCR beta chain sequences. In a later analysis, TCR nucleotide sequences were compared against IMGT/GENE-DB human TR gene sequences so that V and J genes could be assigned. A later analysis assigned CDR3 sequences and most-parsimonious VDJ recombination scenarios with the TCRdist pipeline. In a later analysis, every TCR beta chain was defined by the combination of its CDR3 amino acid sequence and its V-gene family, and reads without a unique V-gene family were dropped. As a way to deal with suspected cross-contamination and a sequencing artifact, a later analysis dropped under 600 nucleotide sequences that were highly shared and had low generation probability. A later analysis calculated a clonal expansion index for each public chain from normalized within-repertoire ranks of inferred template counts. In a later analysis, generation probabilities were computed with a VDJ recombination model fitted to out-of-frame rearrangements, and the resulting probabilities were checked against IGoR. In a later analysis, TCR-TCR, TCR-HLA and TCR-CMV co-occurrence was scored with hypergeometric tests, and a repertoire-size bias correction was applied to TCR pairs. To estimate false discovery rates, a later analysis permuted the HLA or CMV assignments 20 times. In a later analysis, co-occurring TCRs were grouped using DBSCAN, and TCRdist sequence similarity was added for clustering within HLA-allele-positive subsets. For co-occurrence clustering, repertoires with fewer than 30,000 or more than 120,000 public chains were excluded, along with 4 to 6 repertoires with anomalous nucleotide sharing. As stored in TCRdb, this immuneACCESS dataset retains in-frame rearrangements with V and J assigned. A fraction of the clones does not appear; measured against another copy, unresolved V genes explain less than half of the discrepancy, and the remainder lacks a known reason. V and J calls and clone size follow that table, whereas D and trimming were derived from the DNA. For this sample the table gives 150,000 to 170,000 clones, of which 74% were detected only once. The ten biggest clones cover 2.1% of the sample.

The cohort comprised hundreds of healthy bone marrow donors. All cohort members were sampled while nominally healthy, although unrecorded immune exposures were likely present. The donor tested CMV seronegative and was one of the 352 seronegative cohort members. A peripheral blood sample was collected from each donor, and TCR beta sequencing was performed on peripheral blood mononuclear cells. Genomic DNA extraction from the blood cell samples was performed with the Qiagen DNeasy Blood Extraction Kit. As concerns this clone: What antigen it recognizes has not been identified. No base quality values were provided; no much bigger clone lies one nucleotide off.

General conclusions and limits of the study: While some public TCRs were present in many individuals, most TCR sequences turned up only very rarely across donors. Strong co-occurrence of HLA alleles, especially DR and DQ, made assigning TCR associations to individual alleles difficult. In a later analysis, the rate of TCR association differed among HLA loci, with DRB1 alleles having the most associated TCRs and HLA-C alleles having the fewest. A later genetic analysis reported fewer N-insertions in productive TCRs among donors in an Asian-associated ancestry cluster than the roughly 700-donor mean. The cohort was sequenced for TCR beta chains only, and without alpha or paired-chain data the features that could be detected were limited. Linkage disequilibrium might explain the correlated functional status among segregating V segments, but an unknown experimental factor could not be excluded. According to the authors, the approach could potentially be generalized to other disease states and immunological phenotypes. The sequencing pipeline was judged likely to have produced a cluster of highly shared sequence variants as a technical artifact. A further reported finding was that TCR beta sequences accurately predicted the HLA-A and HLA-B alleles for most subjects in the first cohort. V-gene and J-gene trimming of TCR beta chains was associated with a missense DCLRE1C variant in a later genetic analysis, and the association was replicated in an independent cohort. In a later analysis, most CMV-associated TCR beta chains were found to appear HLA-restricted, with HLA associations seemingly driven largely by CMV exposure. Approximately 18 rarely observed V segments, including chromosome 9 orphons, were excluded from the earlier analysis of about 500 of the donors because counts were too low. The 87-base-pair reads could not distinguish some IMGT-functional V segments, including TRBV6-2 and TRBV6-3, so those segments were excluded. Immune exposure information for the cohort was limited to CMV serostatus. Sequencing depth was assumed to be roughly uniform across donors in the presence/absence analyses, though that assumption may not hold. Several of the top co-occurrence clusters appeared to be linked to parvovirus B19, influenza, CMV and Epstein-Barr virus, according to a later analysis. Cytomegalovirus status was reported to be diagnosed by the classifier with high specificity and sensitivity in both the original and validation cohorts. In vitro tests confirmed that a few of the cytomegalovirus-associated TCR beta chains recognize cytomegalovirus antigens. HLA typing was unavailable for some donors at each locus, so association tests used only the typed subset. In a later analysis, HLA-associated TCR beta chains were found to be more clonally expanded and to have lower generation probabilities than equally common non-associated chains. In an earlier analysis of around 600 of the donors, most TCR beta V segments appeared in productive rearrangements about 87% or about 30% of the time, broadly matching IMGT annotations. A later analysis associated about 16,000 TCR beta sequences with specific HLA alleles at a false discovery rate of 0.05. In the study, about 150 TCR beta chains were listed as associated with cytomegalovirus.

V and J lose 5 bases and 8 bases, and a span of 18 bases separates them. The CDR3 has 15 amino acids, counting the end cysteine and phenylalanine. Only CDR3 DNA remains: 45 bases, in frame from the first base. The germline V gene encodes CDR1 LNHDA and CDR2 SQIVND (reference sequence). This sequence was found in a man aged 25-45 years in good health and CMV-seronegative. The receptor chain draws on TRBV19 and TRBJ1-4; the D gene is possibly TRBD1, with 5 bases matching. The source material was PBMCs. The CDR3: CASSPPGGSGEKLFF. The sequence in DNA is TGTGCCAGTAGTCCCCCCGGGGGGTCAGGCGAAAAACTGTTTTTT. Reference TRBV19 and TRBJ1-4 proteins supply the regions before and after the CDR3; the full variable domain is: DGGITQSPKYLFRKEGQNVTLSCEQNLNHDAMYWYRQDPGQGLRLIYYSQIVNDFQKGDIAEGYSVSREKKESFPLTVTSAQKNPTAFYLCASSPPGGSGEKLFFGSGTQLSVL.